These 10 T cell receptor beta chains came from one sample sequenced in a study of blood T cell repertoires in COVID-19 (TCRdb year 2020). The method was the immunoSEQ multiplex PCR assay. What TCRdb holds here is the immuneACCESS table cut down to in-frame rearrangements. Part of the clones is not present; checked against another copy, under half of the missing clones reflect an unresolved V gene, and the others are unexplained. In all, the sample holds 55,000 to 90,000 clones, and more than 80% of those were seen once. The ten largest clones capture 35% of the sample. The sample comprised peripheral blood. Source of these receptors: a woman of 80 years or more with active or convalescent COVID-19.

The chain links TRBV6-5 to TRBJ2-7; the D gene is possibly TRBD1 (6 bases). The germline V gene has CDR1 MNHEY and CDR2 SVGAGI. V lost 2 bases and J lost 2, with 13 bases in between. CDR3 length equals 15 residues. The CDR3 sequence is CASSYQSTGTYEQYF. The CDR3 DNA is TGTGCCAGCAGTTACCAATCGACAGGAACCTACGAGCAGTACTTC.

J is TRBJ2-5 and V is TRBV5-1, with TRBD1 matching 8 bases. This CDR3 region has 16 residues. CDR1 is SGHRS, CDR2 YFSETQ, per germline. J gave up 4 bases and V 4 bases, and 12 bases lay outside the gene matches. In DNA, the CDR3 is TGCGCCAGCAGCGCCCTGACAGGGGCAGGGGGAGAGACCCAGTACTTC. It is translated as CASSALTGAGGETQYF.

The chain carries TRBV5-1 and TRBJ2-5, with a weak D call TRBD2 (6 bases). V shed 2 bases and J shed 2 bases, with 7 bases lying between them. The germline V gene encodes CDR1 SGHRS and CDR2 YFSETQ. The CDR3 length is 13 residues. CDR3 loop: CASSFGLQETQYF. CDR3 DNA sequence: TGCGCCAGCAGCTTTGGACTACAAGAGACCCAGTACTTC.

The chain employs TRBV29-1 and TRBJ1-3, with D maybe TRBD1 (6 bases). The germline CDR1 and CDR2 sequences are SQVTM and ANQGSEA. The CDR3 length is 14 residues. Deletions cut 4 bases from V and 4 bases from J, with 14 bases between. Here the CDR3 DNA reads TGCAGCGTTGGAACCTCGGGACAAGGAAACACCATATATTTT. Protein: CSVGTSGQGNTIYF.

The V call is TRBV7-2, the J call TRBJ1-2; possibly TRBD1 for D (5 bases). CDR3 size: 12 residues. The V gene lost 5 bases and the J gene lost 4 bases, with 8 bases spanning the gap. The germline CDR1 and CDR2 sequences are SGHTA and FQGNSA. The DNA of the CDR3 is TGTGCCAGCAGCATGACAGCCTATGGCTACACCTTC. It codes for CASSMTAYGYTF. Variable domain in full (rest from reference TRBV7-2 and TRBJ1-2): GAGVSQSPSNKVTEKGKDVELRCDPISGHTALYWYRQSLGQGLEFLIYFQGNSAPDKSGLPSDRFSAERTGGSVSTLTIQRTQQEDSAVYLCASSMTAYGYTFGSGTRLTVV.

J is TRBJ2-2 and V is TRBV7-2; 10 bases agree with TRBD2. Germline V lookup: CDR1 SGHTA, CDR2 FQGNSA. The CDR3 loop spans 19 amino acids. Trimming took 2 bases from V and 7 from J; bases not matched to a gene: 16. CDR3: CASSLRHRGAGGLNGELFF. CDR3 sequence (DNA): TGTGCCAGCAGCTTAAGGCATCGCGGAGCGGGGGGGCTTAACGGGGAGCTGTTTTTT.

The chain uses TRBV6-5 and TRBJ1-4, with 8 bases identical to TRBD1. Germline-derived CDR1 and CDR2 are MNHEY and SVGAGI. CDR3 size: 14 residues. The V gene end was trimmed by 6 bases and the J gene end by 7 bases; junction bases not matched to a gene: 7. CDR3 in amino acids: CASRLDRGGEKLFF. The CDR3 DNA follows: TGTGCCAGCAGACTCGACAGGGGAGGTGAAAAACTGTTTTTT.

This clone was seen only a few times. The chain has TRBV30 and TRBJ2-7, with a weak D call TRBD1 (5 bases). This CDR3 comprises 13 residues. The germline V and J ends were trimmed by 2 bases and 3 bases, with 11 bases remaining between them. From germline, CDR1 is GTSNPN and CDR2 SVGIG (reference sequence). The CDR3 loop reads CAWSLQTVYEQYF. DNA of the CDR3: TGTGCCTGGAGTCTACAGACAGTCTACGAGCAGTACTTC.

V usage is TRBV5-5 and J usage is TRBJ2-5, with 7 bases that match TRBD1. J lost 5 bases, V lost 6 bases, and 13 bases had no gene match. Germline V gives CDR1 SGHKS, CDR2 YYEKEE (reference sequence). This CDR3 region has 15 residues. The CDR3 here is CASTPPTGVGETQYF. CDR3 sequence (DNA): TGTGCCAGCACCCCCCCCACAGGGGTTGGGGAGACCCAGTACTTC.

The gene calls are TRBV5-5 and TRBJ1-5, with D unresolved. This CDR3 contains 14 residues. Germline V gives CDR1 SGHKS, CDR2 YYEKEE (reference sequence). Trimming shortened V by 1 base and J by 3 bases, and 8 bases separated the two germline ends. CDR3 residues: CASSLIGDNQPQHF. CDR3 bases: TGTGCCAGCAGCTTGATCGGGGACAATCAGCCCCAGCATTTT.